This T cell receptor (beta chain) was identified in a study of T cell responses to AZD1222 COVID-19 vaccine. The wider study: Pooling was applied to second doses at about 4 or about 12 weeks. Study-level points and caveats: Breadth and depth of Spike-specific TCRs rose after two AZD1222 doses. Repertoires in all cases were sampled only once the peak T cell response had passed. Across the whole spike, CD4 TCRs peaked at regions 160-218 and 743-854.

Concerning this clone: Its antigen is as yet unknown.

Germline assignment: CDR1 LNHDA and CDR2 SQIVND (reference sequence). This CDR3 is built from 15 residues. V gave up 4 bases and J gave up 6 bases, with 16 bases separating them. Libraries were prepared by immunoSEQ multiplex PCR; TCRdb keeps only in-frame clonotypes and omits some of them. This table holds about 110,000 clones, more than 70% found once. The chain employs TRBV19 and TRBJ2-1; D ambiguous. This sequence was found in an adult in good health. Here the sequenced sample was peripheral blood, taken on day 0 of AZD1222 vaccination. CDR3 coding DNA: TGTGCCAGTAGTAATTGGGTTAGTGGGGTCAATGAGCAGTTCTTC. Translating gives CASSNWVSGVNEQFF.